This TCR beta chain was identified during a study of early T cells in non-severe SARS-CoV-2 infection listed by TCRdb under 2021. As for the study more broadly: Because TCR sequencing was done on bulk RNA from unsorted whole blood, the alpha and beta chains could not be paired.

The library was obtained by 5' RACE. TCRdb shows the sequencer as NextSeq 500. Unique molecular identifiers were attached to individual cDNA molecules in the TCR library protocol so that sequencing error and PCR bias could be corrected. TCR alpha and beta chains were both sequenced, and the abundances of alpha and beta sequences in each sample were closely correlated with each other. As for the authors' bioinformatics: Decombinator V4 was used to annotate TCR sequences for V gene, J gene and CDR3. TCRs were defined as expanded if a significant change between any two time points was detected under a Poisson model with p below 0.0001. TCR abundances were normalised to the total number of TCRs sequenced per sample and were expressed as counts per million. MAIT TCRs were defined by TRAV1-2 paired with TRAJ12, TRAJ20 or TRAJ33, and iNKT TCRs by TRAV10 paired with TRAJ18. VDJdb, accessed 1 November 2021, was searched for CMV, EBV and SARS-CoV-2 annotated TCRs, excluding TCRs annotated for multiple antigens. The public sequencing data were trimmed at Q25 with fastp and processed into clonotypes with MiXCR by TCRdb, which kept only in-frame beta chains. Each entry merges the rows of one CDR3 protein and shows their most common DNA and genes. TCRdb assigned the V and J calls; the authors' analysis was not used. Here the sample has about 100,000 distinct CDR3 sequences; around 14% occur a single time. The leading ten clones occupy about 2% of the sample.

The CDR3, cysteine through phenylalanine, is 17 amino acids long. Of the read, only the CDR3 DNA is kept; its 51 bases are in frame from base 1. The CDR1 and CDR2 encoded by the germline V gene are MNHNS and SASEGT. Trimming leaves V shorter by 3 bases and J shorter by 0 bases, with the junction holding 7 bases beyond the gene matches. Set within a cohort of healthcare workers in London, UK, this nested case-control study involved weekly PCR testing of nasopharyngeal swabs along with blood sampling. Healthcare workers were enrolled in the week of the UK lockdown, from 23 to 31 March 2020, and were followed every week for up to roughly 15 weeks. A word on this clonotype: Its cognate antigen has yet to be identified. No much larger clonotype is one base removed from it; base qualities were not supplied.

The investigation overall reported the following: Matching against VDJdb was skewed toward anti-spike CD8 responses, likely underestimated virus-specific expansions, and missed private and CD4 specificities.

The clonotype comes from an adult who was a healthcare worker with PCR-confirmed SARS-CoV-2 infection or an uninfected control (not recorded which). The sample consisted of whole blood. The chain joins TRBV6-1 to TRBJ2-4; 8 central nucleotides agree with TRBD2. This receptor carries the CDR3 CASSEGSGALAKNIQYF. The sequenced DNA is TGTGCCAGCAGTGAGGGTAGCGGGGCCCTAGCCAAAAACATTCAGTACTTC.